This T cell receptor (beta chain) was identified during a study of memory CD4+ T cells and cytomegalovirus serostatus. Background on the study: Healthy Belgian adult donors included nine or ten CMV-positive and around 25 CMV-negative people.

Single viable CD3+CD4+CD8-CD45RO+ cells were sorted as the memory CD4+ T cells. Serum IgG to CMV pp150, pp28, p38 and p52 defined serostatus. Total CD4+ T cells were enriched by CD4 positive selection. In the authors' workflow: After removing out-of-frame reads, around 2 million distinct TCRbeta sequences remained. Sequenced by immunoSEQ multiplex PCR; TCRdb stores in-frame clones only, minus some. For V, J and clone size, that table is used; D and trimming come from the DNA. The table includes 70,000 to 90,000 clones, around 78% detected once. The germline V gene has CDR1 GTSNPN and CDR2 SVGIG (reference sequence). V shed 5 bases and J shed 0 bases, with 14 bases lying between them. CDR3 size: 15 residues.

The clonotype originates from an adult in good health and CMV-seropositive. The sequenced material came from memory CD4+ T cells from blood. V and J are TRBV30 and TRBJ2-1, with D unresolved. CDR3 sequence: CAWDDLYSSYNEQFF. CDR3 bases: TGTGCCTGGGACGACCTATACAGCTCCTACAATGAGCAGTTCTTC.